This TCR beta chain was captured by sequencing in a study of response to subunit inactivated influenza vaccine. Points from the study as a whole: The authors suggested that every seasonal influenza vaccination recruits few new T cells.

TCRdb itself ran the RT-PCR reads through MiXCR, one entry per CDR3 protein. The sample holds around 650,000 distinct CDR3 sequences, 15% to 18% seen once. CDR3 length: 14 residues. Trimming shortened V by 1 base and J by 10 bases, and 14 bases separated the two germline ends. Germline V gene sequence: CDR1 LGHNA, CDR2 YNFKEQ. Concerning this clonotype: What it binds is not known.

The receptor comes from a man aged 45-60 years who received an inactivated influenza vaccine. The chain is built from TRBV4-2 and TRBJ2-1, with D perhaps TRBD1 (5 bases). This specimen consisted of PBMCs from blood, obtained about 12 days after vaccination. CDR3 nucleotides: TGTGCCAGCAGCCAAGTCCCAGGGTTAAAGGAGCAGTTCTTC. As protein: CASSQVPGLKEQFF.